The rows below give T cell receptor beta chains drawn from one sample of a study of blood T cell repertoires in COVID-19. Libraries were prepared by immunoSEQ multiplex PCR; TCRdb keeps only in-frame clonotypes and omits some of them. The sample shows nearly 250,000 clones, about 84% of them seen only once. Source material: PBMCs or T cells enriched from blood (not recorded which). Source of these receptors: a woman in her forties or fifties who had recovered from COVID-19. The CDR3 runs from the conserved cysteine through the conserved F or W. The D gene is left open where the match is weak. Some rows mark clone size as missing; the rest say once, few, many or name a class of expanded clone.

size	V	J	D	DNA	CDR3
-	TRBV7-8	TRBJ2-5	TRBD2	TGTGCCAGCAGTCGAGCGGGGGGTCAAGAGACCCAGTACTTC	CASSRAGGQETQYF
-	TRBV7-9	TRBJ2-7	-	TGTGCCAGCAGCTTAGGACTGACGGACGAGCAGTACTTC	CASSLGLTDEQYF
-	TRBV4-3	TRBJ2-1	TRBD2	TGCGCCAGCAGCCAAGAACCTAGCGGGAGCCTCTACAATGAGCAGTTCTTC	CASSQEPSGSLYNEQFF
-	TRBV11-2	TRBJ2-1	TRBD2	TGTGCCAGCAGCTCCCAACTAGCGGGTTACAATGAGCAGTTCTTC	CASSSQLAGYNEQFF
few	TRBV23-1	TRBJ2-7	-	TGCGCCAGCAGTCAACAAAAGCCAGGGTCCTACGAGCAGTACTTC	CASSQQKPGSYEQYF
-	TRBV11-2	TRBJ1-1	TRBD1	TGTGCCAGCAGCCACCTGACAGGGCGAGCGATGAACACTGAAGCTTTCTTT	CASSHLTGRAMNTEAFF
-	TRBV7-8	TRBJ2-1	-	TGTGCCAGCAGCTACGTGAGGACGGGGGGCCCTTATGAGCAGTTCTTC	CASSYVRTGGPYEQFF
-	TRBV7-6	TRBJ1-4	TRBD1	TGTGCCAGCAGCTTGCGGACAGGGGGCATGGGTGAAAAACTGTTTTTT	CASSLRTGGMGEKLFF
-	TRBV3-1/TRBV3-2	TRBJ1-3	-	TGTGCCAGCAGCCAAAGGGCAGGGGATGGAAACACCATATATTTT	CASSQRAGDGNTIYF
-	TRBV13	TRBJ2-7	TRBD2	TGTGCCAGCAGCTTAGGTAGCGGGGTCTACGAGCAGTACTTC	CASSLGSGVYEQYF
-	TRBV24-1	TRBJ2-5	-	TGTGCCACCAGTGGAGTTTCTGGGACCCAGTACTTC	CATSGVSGTQYF
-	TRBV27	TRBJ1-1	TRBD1	TGTGCCAGCAGTTACCTCACAGGGGGCACTGAAGCTTTCTTT	CASSYLTGGTEAFF
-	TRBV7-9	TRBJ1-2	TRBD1	TGTGCCAGCAGCTCCGACAGGGTTCGTGGCTACACCTTC	CASSSDRVRGYTF
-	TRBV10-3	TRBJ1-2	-	TGTGCCATCAGTCAGGACGGGAGAGCTAACTATGGCTACACCTTC	CAISQDGRANYGYTF
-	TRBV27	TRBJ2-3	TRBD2	TGTGCCAGCAGTCTACTAGCGGCGGCAGATACGCAGTATTTT	CASSLLAAADTQYF
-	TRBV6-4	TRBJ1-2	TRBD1	TGTGCCAGCACTCTTCCGGACAGGCACCGTTCGGAGGGCTACACCTTC	CASTLPDRHRSEGYTF
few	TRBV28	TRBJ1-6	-	TGTGCCAGCAGCTCCTCGGGGGGCTTCTCCTATAATTCACCCCTCCACTTT	CASSSSGGFSYNSPLHF
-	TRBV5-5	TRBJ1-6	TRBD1	TGTGCCAGCAGCGATTCCGGGACAGGGTTATCACCCCTCCACTTT	CASSDSGTGLSPLHF
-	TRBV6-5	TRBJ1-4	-	TGTGCCAGCAGGGCGGGGGGCGCGACTAATGAAAAACTGTTTTTT	CASRAGGATNEKLFF
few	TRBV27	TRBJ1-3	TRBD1	TGTGCCAGCAGTAGACAGGGGACTGGAAACACCATATATTTT	CASSRQGTGNTIYF
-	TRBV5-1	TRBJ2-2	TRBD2	TGCGCCAGCAGCCCGGGGGGGGCGAGATCTTACACCGGGGAGCTGTTTTTT	CASSPGGARSYTGELFF
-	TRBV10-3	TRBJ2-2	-	TGTGCCATCAGCCAAGACGGAGAGCTGAACACCGGGGAGCTGTTTTTT	CAISQDGELNTGELFF
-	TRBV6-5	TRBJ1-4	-	TGTGCCAGCAGTTACTCAACCGGGGAAAAACTGTTTTTT	CASSYSTGEKLFF
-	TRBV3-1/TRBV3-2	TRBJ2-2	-	TGTGCCAGCACCCGAGTCGGGGAGCTGTTTTTT	CASTRVGELFF
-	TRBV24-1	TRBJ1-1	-	TGTGCCACCAGTGATTTGGAAACGGGGAAGGTGAACACTGAAGCTTTCTTT	CATSDLETGKVNTEAFF
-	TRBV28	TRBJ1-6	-	TGTGCCAGCAGTTTACTCCCGGAGCTTCTACGTTCACCCCTCCACTTT	CASSLLPELLRSPLHF
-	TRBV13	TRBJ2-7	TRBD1	TGTGCCAGCAGCGCCACCCTCGGGACAGGGGGAAAGGAGCAGTACTTC	CASSATLGTGGKEQYF
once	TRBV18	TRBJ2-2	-	TGTGCCAGCTCACCGGACACCATTCAGGGCGGGGAGCTGTTTTTT	CASSPDTIQGGELFF
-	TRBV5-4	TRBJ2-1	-	TGTGCCAGCAGCCTGGCGCGCCCTAGGGGGGGCCGGAATGAGCAGTTCTTC	CASSLARPRGGRNEQFF
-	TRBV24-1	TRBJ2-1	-	TGTGCCACCAGTTCAACCTACAATGAGCAGTTCTTC	CATSSTYNEQFF
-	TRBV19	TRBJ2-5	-	TGTGCCAGTAGTACGGGACTCGGTCTACCGGAGACCCAGTACTTC	CASSTGLGLPETQYF
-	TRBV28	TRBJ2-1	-	TGTGCCAGCACTCGGGAGAGGCTAAGCAATGAGCAGTTCTTC	CASTRERLSNEQFF
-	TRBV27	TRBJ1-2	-	TGTGCCAGCAGTTTCCTCGGGAGGAGGGAGGGCTATGGCTACACCTTC	CASSFLGRREGYGYTF
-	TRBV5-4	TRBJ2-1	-	TGTGCCAGCAGCCCCGCAAGTCATAGCAATGAGCAGTTCTTC	CASSPASHSNEQFF
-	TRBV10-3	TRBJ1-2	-	TGTGCCATCAGTGAGTACGGACAGAGTAACTATGGCTACACCTTC	CAISEYGQSNYGYTF
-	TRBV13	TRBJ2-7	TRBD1	TGTGCCAGCAGCTCGCGACAGGGAAGTTCCTACGAGCAGTACTTC	CASSSRQGSSYEQYF
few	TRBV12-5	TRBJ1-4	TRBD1	TGTGCTAGTGGTCCCACAGACAGGGATCGCGAAAAACTGTTTTTT	CASGPTDRDREKLFF
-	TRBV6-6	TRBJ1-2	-	TGTGCCAGCAGTTATGCCGCGGATAACTATGGCTACACCTTC	CASSYAADNYGYTF